A selection of T cell receptor beta chains follows, all from one sample in a study of TIL therapy for anti-PD-1-resistant metastatic lung cancer. Clones were read by immunoSEQ multiplex PCR, and TCRdb kept only the in-frame ones, dropping some. The table records some 52,000 clones, approximately 79% of them present only once. The input for sequencing was blood, taken at baseline. These receptors originate from a woman aged 30 to 85 with non-small cell lung cancer. Both conserved end residues are part of each CDR3. Each record gives: clone size, D gene, V gene, J gene, CDR3 protein. The D gene is left open where the match is weak. The listing skips clone size in some rows; elsewhere it reads once, few, many or a size class.

clone size: .
D gene: .
V gene: TRBV29-1
J gene: TRBJ2-7
CDR3 protein: CSVEMPGAYEQYF

clone size: .
D gene: .
V gene: TRBV15
J gene: TRBJ1-1
CDR3 protein: CATSSAPGTEAFF

clone size: .
D gene: .
V gene: TRBV11-2
J gene: TRBJ1-6
CDR3 protein: CASSSTDYNSPLHF

clone size: .
D gene: TRBD1
V gene: TRBV29-1
J gene: TRBJ1-1
CDR3 protein: CSTRGQGGTEAFF

clone size: few
D gene: TRBD1
V gene: TRBV2
J gene: TRBJ1-1
CDR3 protein: CASSERGQGNTEAFF

clone size: .
D gene: .
V gene: TRBV7-2
J gene: TRBJ2-1
CDR3 protein: CASSAGVVGNNEQFF

clone size: .
D gene: .
V gene: TRBV4-2
J gene: TRBJ1-4
CDR3 protein: CASSQDPITLGEKLFF

clone size: .
D gene: .
V gene: TRBV5-4
J gene: TRBJ2-5
CDR3 protein: CASSLADQETQYF

clone size: few
D gene: TRBD1
V gene: TRBV27
J gene: TRBJ1-6
CDR3 protein: CASRRTGEEDHSPLHF

clone size: .
D gene: .
V gene: TRBV5-4
J gene: TRBJ1-2
CDR3 protein: CASSPPGAPNYGYTF

clone size: .
D gene: .
V gene: TRBV6-5
J gene: TRBJ2-7
CDR3 protein: CASSYSGWQGTYEQYF

clone size: .
D gene: TRBD1
V gene: TRBV19
J gene: TRBJ1-5
CDR3 protein: CASSMRGTGGGQPQHF

clone size: .
D gene: .
V gene: TRBV4-1
J gene: TRBJ1-2
CDR3 protein: CASSQGGDYGYTF

clone size: .
D gene: .
V gene: TRBV16
J gene: TRBJ2-2
CDR3 protein: CASSQGSSTGELFF

clone size: .
D gene: .
V gene: TRBV7-9
J gene: TRBJ2-7
CDR3 protein: CASSLVGGYEQYF

clone size: .
D gene: TRBD1
V gene: TRBV5-1
J gene: TRBJ2-3
CDR3 protein: CASSLSGDRAPDTQYF

clone size: .
D gene: .
V gene: TRBV14
J gene: TRBJ1-2
CDR3 protein: CASSPDGLSGYTF

clone size: .
D gene: TRBD2
V gene: TRBV4-1
J gene: TRBJ2-5
CDR3 protein: CASSLTTSGFSLETQYF

clone size: .
D gene: TRBD2
V gene: TRBV4-2
J gene: TRBJ2-5
CDR3 protein: CASSQAGAGGETQYF

clone size: .
D gene: .
V gene: TRBV4-2
J gene: TRBJ1-2
CDR3 protein: CASSQDRDPHRTF

clone size: .
D gene: .
V gene: TRBV11-2
J gene: TRBJ1-1
CDR3 protein: CASSFYRTMNTEAFF

clone size: .
D gene: TRBD1
V gene: TRBV7-9
J gene: TRBJ2-2
CDR3 protein: CASSGQAILANTGELFF

clone size: .
D gene: TRBD1
V gene: TRBV19
J gene: TRBJ2-7
CDR3 protein: CASSNRGFEQYF

clone size: few
D gene: TRBD1
V gene: TRBV7-8
J gene: TRBJ2-5
CDR3 protein: CASSLPGQGSQETQYF

clone size: .
D gene: TRBD1
V gene: TRBV7-2
J gene: TRBJ1-3
CDR3 protein: CASSFTGTGGNTIYF

clone size: .
D gene: .
V gene: TRBV25-1
J gene: TRBJ1-5
CDR3 protein: CASSSRDGPSPQHF

clone size: .
D gene: TRBD1
V gene: TRBV4-3
J gene: TRBJ2-4
CDR3 protein: CASSQDGQGNIQYF

clone size: .
D gene: .
V gene: TRBV7-9
J gene: TRBJ1-2
CDR3 protein: CASSRERTNEGYTF

clone size: .
D gene: .
V gene: TRBV6-6
J gene: TRBJ2-1
CDR3 protein: CASSGGGRLGEQFF

clone size: once
D gene: TRBD2
V gene: TRBV2
J gene: TRBJ2-3
CDR3 protein: CASTPLSRGDTDTQYF

clone size: .
D gene: TRBD1
V gene: TRBV6-5
J gene: TRBJ2-4
CDR3 protein: CASRGQGGDIQYF